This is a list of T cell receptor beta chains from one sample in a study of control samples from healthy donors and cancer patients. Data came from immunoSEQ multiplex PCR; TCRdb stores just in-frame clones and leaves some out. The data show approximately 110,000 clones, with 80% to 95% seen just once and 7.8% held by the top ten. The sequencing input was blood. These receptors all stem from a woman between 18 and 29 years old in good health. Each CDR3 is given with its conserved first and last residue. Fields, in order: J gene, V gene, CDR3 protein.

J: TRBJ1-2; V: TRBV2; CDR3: CASSGVQGTYGYTF
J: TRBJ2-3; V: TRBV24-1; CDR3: CATSTSGDTQYF
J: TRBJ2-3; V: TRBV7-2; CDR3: CASSLEEGASGSCTDTQYF
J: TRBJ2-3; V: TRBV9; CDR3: CASSGSPTDTQYF
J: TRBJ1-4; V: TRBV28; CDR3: CASSLGQGGKLFF
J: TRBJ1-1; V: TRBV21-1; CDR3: CASSKPKGTEAFF
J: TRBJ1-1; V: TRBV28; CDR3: CASSLRGDTEAFF
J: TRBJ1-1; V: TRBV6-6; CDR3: CASSYQGSTEAFF
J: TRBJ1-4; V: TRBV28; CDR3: CASRSQVGQGGEKLFF
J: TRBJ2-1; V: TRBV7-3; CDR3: CASSPRQGSNEQFF
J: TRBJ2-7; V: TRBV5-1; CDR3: CASSPFGGGTYEQYF
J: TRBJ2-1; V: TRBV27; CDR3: CASSPGLAGGSGRGFF
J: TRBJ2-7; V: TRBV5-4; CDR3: CASSSGGLAYEQYF
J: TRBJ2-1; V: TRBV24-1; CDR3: CATSDPGEGPYNEQFF
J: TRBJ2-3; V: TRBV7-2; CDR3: CASSLGLRRTDTQYF
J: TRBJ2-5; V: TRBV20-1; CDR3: CSARAQQVQYF